Sequencing of this TCR beta chain was carried out in a study of blood T cell repertoires in COVID-19. Turning to the study itself: Donors in the United States, Italy and Spain gave samples during acute or convalescent COVID-19. The analysed material was cDNA or gDNA that came from T cells, B-cell-depleted T cells, or PBMCs.

Per the original data handling: Reference gene primer amplification gave nucleated cell count estimates. Sequencing was performed with immunoSEQ multiplex PCR; in TCRdb, only in-frame clones are kept and a portion is missing. Clonal size and the V and J genes are those of that table, whereas D and trimming came from the DNA. This table holds about 150,000 clones, around 89% found once. Trimming at V came to 6 bases and at J to 7 bases, leaving 5 bases not matched to a gene. This CDR3 is 13 amino acids long. Germline loops: CDR1 MDHEN, CDR2 SYDVKM. Seattle cases were enrolled at active infection and followed longitudinally.

This sequence joins TRBV28 and TRBJ2-1; TRBD2 matches 8 bases. The source material was peripheral blood. The sequence was collected from a man between 18 and 35 years old with COVID-19, enrolled during active disease. The chain's CDR3 is CASRASGWNEQFF. As DNA, the CDR3 is TGTGCCAGCAGGGCTAGCGGGTGGAATGAGCAGTTCTTC.